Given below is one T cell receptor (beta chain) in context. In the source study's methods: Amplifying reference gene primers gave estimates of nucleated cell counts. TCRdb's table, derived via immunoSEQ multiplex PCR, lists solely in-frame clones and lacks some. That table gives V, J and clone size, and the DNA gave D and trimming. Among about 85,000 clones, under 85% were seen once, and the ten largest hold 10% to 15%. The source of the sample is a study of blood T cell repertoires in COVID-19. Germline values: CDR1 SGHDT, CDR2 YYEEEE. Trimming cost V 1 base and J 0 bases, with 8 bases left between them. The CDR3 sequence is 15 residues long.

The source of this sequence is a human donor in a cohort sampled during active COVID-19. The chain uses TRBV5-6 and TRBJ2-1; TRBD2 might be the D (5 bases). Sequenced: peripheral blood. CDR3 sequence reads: CASSLTGSSYNEQFF. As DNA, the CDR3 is TGTGCCAGCAGCTTGACGGGGAGCTCCTACAATGAGCAGTTCTTC.